A selection of T cell receptor beta chains follows, all from one sample in a study of Ad26.COV2.S vaccination and SARS-CoV-2 variants. Measured with immunoSEQ multiplex PCR; TCRdb has only the in-frame clones, and not every one. The sample has approximately 400,000 clones, about 91% seen once; the top ten hold roughly 3.9%. The material was peripheral blood, obtained after recovery from COVID-19. The source of these receptors is a human donor who had recovered from COVID-19. The CDR3 runs from the conserved cysteine through the conserved F or W. Size is stated for part of the rows, as once, few or many counts, or as a class when the clone is expanded.

v_call	clone_size	cdr3_aa
TRBV7-9	NA	CASRSAGGSEYNEQFF
TRBV6-5	NA	CATRTALGYGYTF
TRBV2	NA	CVSTQGNTIYF
TRBV6-4	once	CASRAGTSTDTQYF
TRBV5-4	once	CASSLVPNEKLFF
TRBV7-9	NA	CASSPTEGEWETQYF
TRBV5-6	once	CASSRTGGEAFF
TRBV27	NA	CASSFARANYGYTF
TRBV19	NA	CASSIAAQLNTEAFF
TRBV5-6	few	CASSLGRGVAGQPQHF
TRBV12-5	NA	CASGFVGGETQYF
TRBV11-2	NA	CASSLEPVGQPQHF
TRBV5-1	NA	CASSLSPGGNTEAFF
TRBV7-9	once	CASSFGNSPLHF
TRBV11-2	NA	CASSLGAGGSTQPQHF
TRBV2	NA	CASSAGTGPTGELFF
TRBV4-3	NA	CASSHLTPRAFF
TRBV11-2	NA	CASSKAGTEYGYTF
TRBV6-1	NA	CASSEVSALGLAGANTQYF
TRBV2	NA	CASSEARPYYGYTF
TRBV6-6	NA	CASSYSGGAGTDTQYF
TRBV9	NA	CASSVGPRLENSPLHF
TRBV6-5	once	CAARLGTGNSPLHF
TRBV7-2	NA	CASSTTGFPGQPQHF
TRBV7-7	NA	CASSPPGLAPLETQYF
TRBV5-6	once	CASSLREGLAPYEQYF
TRBV29-1	NA	CSVDRDRGDTQYF